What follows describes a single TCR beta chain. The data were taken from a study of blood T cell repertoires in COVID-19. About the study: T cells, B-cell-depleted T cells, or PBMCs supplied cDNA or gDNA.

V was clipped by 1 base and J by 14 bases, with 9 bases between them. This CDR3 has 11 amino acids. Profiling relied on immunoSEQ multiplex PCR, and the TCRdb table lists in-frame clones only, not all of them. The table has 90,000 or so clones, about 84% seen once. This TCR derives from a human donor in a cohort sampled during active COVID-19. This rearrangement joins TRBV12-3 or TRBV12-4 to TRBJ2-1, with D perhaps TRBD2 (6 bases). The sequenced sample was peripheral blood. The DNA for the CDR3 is TGTGCCAGCAGTTTAGGGACTAAAAAGTTCTTC. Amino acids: CASSLGTKKFF.